One and the same sample provided the 15 T cell receptor beta chains below, sequenced in a study of cytomegalovirus exposure and HLA in healthy donors. Primers included in the PCR were 60 Vbeta and 13 Jbeta primers. Produced via immunoSEQ multiplex PCR; TCRdb's table is partial and in-frame only. The repertoire includes 100,000 to 150,000 clones, 78% of them detected once, and approximately 1.5% sits in the top ten. Sequenced input: PBMCs. The receptors stem from a woman aged 18 to 35 in good health and CMV-seronegative.

The sample holds a few counts of this clone. The rearrangement links TRBV14 to TRBJ1-4; D ambiguous. The germline V gene encodes CDR1 SGHDN and CDR2 FVKESK. The length of the CDR3 is 12 residues. V lost 5 bases and J 7 bases, leaving 8 bases between the germline ends. DNA of the CDR3: TGTGCCAGCAGCTACGGTGGTGAAAAACTGTTTTTT. Protein: CASSYGGEKLFF.

The V and J genes are TRBV12-2 and TRBJ2-3; the listed D gene, TRBD1, was not tested against the DNA. TRBV12-2 is marked as a pseudogene. The CDR3 spans 21 residues. CDR3 in DNA: TGTGCAAGTCGCTCTTCCTTAGTGATGGACAGGGGTTTGGGCGACACAGATACGCAGTATTTT. Amino acid sequence: CASRSSLVMDRGLGDTDTQYF.

The CDR3: CASSLEGGSLQETQYF. CDR3 DNA sequence: TGTGCCAGCAGCTTAGAAGGAGGAAGCCTCCAAGAGACCCAGTACTTC. The rearrangement uses TRBV7-6 and TRBJ2-5, with a weak D call TRBD2 (5 bases). Trimming shortened V by 1 base and J by 1 base, and 13 bases separated the two germline ends. The CDR3 loop spans 16 amino acids. CDR1 is SGHVS, CDR2 FNYEAQ, per germline. The full variable domain, rest sourced from reference TRBV7-6 and TRBJ2-5, is GAGVSQSPRYKVTKRGQDVALRCDPISGHVSLYWYRQALGQGPEFLTYFNYEAQQDKSGLPNDRFSAERPEGSISTLTIQRTEQRDSAMYRCASSLEGGSLQETQYFGPGTRLLVL.

This rearrangement joins TRBV28 to TRBJ1-2, with 9 positions matching TRBD1. Per germline, CDR1 MDHEN and CDR2 SYDVKM. The CDR3 spans 16 residues. J gave up 4 bases and V 4 bases, and 10 bases lay outside the gene matches. This CDR3 is CASSSGTGFLRYGYTF. DNA for the CDR3: TGTGCCAGCAGTTCCGGGACAGGGTTCCTTCGCTATGGCTACACCTTC.

The V and J genes are TRBV27 and TRBJ2-7; D may be TRBD2 (6 bases). The CDR3 covers 14 residues. Germline V lookup: CDR1 MNHEY, CDR2 SMNVEV (reference sequence). Trimming stripped 5 bases from V and 0 bases from J, with 11 bases between. This CDR3 reads CASSAGPGSYEQYF. CDR3 nucleotide sequence: TGTGCCAGCAGTGCGGGACCGGGCTCCTACGAGCAGTACTTC.

The CDR3 coding sequence is TGTGCCTGGAGTAGGGGCGGGAGTGGGTATAATGAGCAGTTCTTC. Translation gives CAWSRGGSGYNEQFF. V gene TRBV30 combines with J gene TRBJ2-1, with TRBD2 matching 7 bases. CDR3 length: 15 amino acids. The ends lost 2 bases at V and 7 bases at J; junction bases unmatched: 11. Germline V gives CDR1 GTSNPN, CDR2 SVGIG (reference sequence).

The chain is built from TRBV4-1 and TRBJ1-1, with D perhaps matching TRBD1 (5 bases). The V and J ends lost 2 bases and 4 bases respectively, with 14 bases between them. The CDR3 contains 15 residues. CDR1 and CDR2 from the germline V gene are MGHRA and YSYEKL. CDR3 sequence reads: CASSQNLGVVTEAFF. For the CDR3, the DNA is TGCGCCAGCAGCCAAAATTTAGGGGTCGTCACTGAAGCTTTCTTT.

The V call is TRBV7-9, the J call TRBJ2-3, with D perhaps TRBD2 (5 bases). CDR3 length: 12 residues. In germline, CDR1 is SEHNR, CDR2 FQNEAQ (reference sequence). The V end was cut by 6 bases, the J end by 8 bases, with 12 bases between. The CDR3 region is CASSEGRGTQYF. CDR3 bases: TGTGCCAGCAGTGAGGGTAGAGGTACGCAGTATTTT.

In its sample, this clone was seen once. The rearrangement uses TRBV30 and TRBJ2-2; D is undetermined. Germline assignment: CDR1 GTSNPN and CDR2 SVGIG (reference sequence). Between the trimmed V and J ends, which lost 1 base and 2 bases, there was a span of 8 bases. The CDR3 runs to 14 residues. Here the CDR3 reads CAWSGQLNTGELFF. CDR3 nucleotide sequence: TGTGCCTGGAGTGGGCAGTTAAACACCGGGGAGCTGTTTTTT.

This clone appeared a single time. The chain links TRBV25-1 to TRBJ2-5; D possibly corresponds to TRBD1 (5 bases). Between the trimmed V and J ends, which lost 4 bases and 1 base, there was a span of 7 bases. The CDR3 sequence is 13 residues long. The V gene's germline CDR1 is MGHDK and CDR2 SYGVNS. DNA for the CDR3: TGTGCCAGCAGTGGAGACAGCCAAGAGACCCAGTACTTC. Amino acid sequence: CASSGDSQETQYF.

This sequence joins TRBV4-2 and TRBJ2-7; 10 bases are shared with TRBD2. The CDR3 extends over 18 amino acids. Germline assignment: CDR1 LGHNA and CDR2 YNFKEQ. The V gene end was trimmed by 1 base and the J gene end by 3 bases; junction bases not matched to a gene: 12. The CDR3 DNA sequence: TGTGCCAGCAGCCAAGTGAAAAGTGGCGGGACTAGCGTCTACGAGCAGTACTTC. It encodes CASSQVKSGGTSVYEQYF.

The J gene is TRBJ1-1, the V gene TRBV6-6; D is possibly TRBD1 (5 bases). The V end lost 2 bases, the J end lost 4 bases, and 8 bases lay between the germline ends. The CDR3 consists of 13 residues. The germline V gene encodes CDR1 MNHNY and CDR2 SVGAGI (reference sequence). The CDR3 protein is CASSYGAATEAFF. The CDR3 DNA follows: TGTGCCAGCAGTTACGGGGCCGCCACTGAAGCTTTCTTT.

The J gene is TRBJ2-3, the V gene TRBV2, with TRBD2 identical over 11 bases. Germline assignment: CDR1 SNHLY and CDR2 FYNNEI. Trimming at V came to 7 bases and at J to 3 bases, leaving 6 bases not matched to a gene. The CDR3 is made up of 15 amino acids. The CDR3 reads CASKKTSGTTDTQYF. CDR3 DNA sequence: TGTGCCAGCAAAAAGACTAGCGGGACTACAGATACGCAGTATTTT.

The chain recombines TRBV6-5 with TRBJ2-6, with a possible D match to TRBD1 (6 bases). The CDR3 consists of 16 residues. With 2 bases removed from V and 1 base from J, the gap between germline ends came to 9 bases. The V gene's germline CDR1 is MNHEY and CDR2 SVGAGI. The CDR3 DNA reads as TGTGCCAGCAGTTACAGGGACATGTCTGGGGCCAACGTCCTGACTTTC. This encodes CASSYRDMSGANVLTF.

This clone came up a few times. The gene calls are TRBV29-1 and TRBJ2-3; 8 nucleotides agree with TRBD2. The ends lost 7 bases at V and 2 bases at J; junction bases unmatched: 11. CDR3 length: 15 residues. Germline V gene sequence: CDR1 SQVTM, CDR2 ANQGSEA. The CDR3 coding sequence is TGCAGCGCCGTACCTAGCGGGCCTTTCACAGATACGCAGTATTTT. Protein sequence: CSAVPSGPFTDTQYF.